The 5 T cell receptor beta chains given below trace back to one sample, sequenced in a study of T cell responses to AZD1222 COVID-19 vaccine (dated by TCRdb to about 2021). The meaning of the sample's time point label: baseline before first vaccination. The method behind the library was the immunoSEQ multiplex PCR assay. Drawn from immuneACCESS, this table holds only the in-frame rearrangements with V and J called that TCRdb kept. Clones are partly lost; checked studies trace under half to an unresolved V gene and leave the rest unexplained. Here the sample has roughly 130,000 clones; 87% occur a single time. Roughly 1.5% of the sample comes from the top ten. Sequenced material: peripheral blood, taken on day 0 of AZD1222 vaccination. The receptors were sampled from an adult in good health.

The CDR3 loop is CASSQEPPRDSNQPQHF. Here the CDR3 DNA reads TGCGCCAGCAGCCAAGAGCCCCCTCGGGATAGCAATCAGCCCCAGCATTTT. The chain recombines TRBV4-1 with TRBJ1-5, with D unresolved. The CDR3 runs to 17 residues. Germline V gene data show CDR1 as MGHRA and CDR2 as YSYEKL. Trimming cost V 0 bases and J 0 bases, with 12 bases left between them.

The genes are TRBV3-1 (or the pseudogene TRBV3-2) and TRBJ1-2; unclear D gene. The CDR3 runs 16 residues. CDR1 and CDR2 (germline): LGHDT, YNNKEL (reference sequence). With 0 bases removed from V and 3 bases from J, the gap between germline ends came to 14 bases. The CDR3 sequence is CASSQDVWEDDYGYTF. For the CDR3, the DNA is TGTGCCAGCAGCCAAGATGTTTGGGAGGATGACTATGGCTACACCTTC.

The J gene is TRBJ1-1, the V gene TRBV6-6; TRBD1 might be the D (6 bases). The CDR3 has 13 amino acids. Germline V gene data show CDR1 as MNHNY and CDR2 as SVGAGI (reference sequence). V lost 5 bases and J 1 base, leaving 8 bases between the germline ends. The CDR3 protein is CASSLQGNTEAFF. The CDR3 nucleotides read TGTGCCAGCAGTCTACAGGGGAACACTGAAGCTTTCTTT.

This clone was seen only a few times. The V call is TRBV9, the J call TRBJ2-7; no clear D gene. The germline CDR1 and CDR2 sequences are SGDLS and YYNGEE. The V end was cut by 0 bases, the J end by 2 bases, with 9 bases between. This CDR3 region has 14 residues. CDR3 sequence: CASSVGSGTYEQYF. The CDR3 region has the DNA TGTGCCAGCAGCGTAGGATCAGGAACCTACGAGCAGTACTTC.

With respect to this clone: The same CDR3 is also encoded by other DNA sequences in this sample. V and J are TRBV18 and TRBJ2-7; TRBD1 matches at 7 bases. This CDR3 spans 12 amino acids. J gave up 5 bases and V 4 bases, and 2 bases lay outside the gene matches. Germline lookup yields CDR1 KGHSH and CDR2 LQKENI. The CDR3 DNA reads as TGTGCCAGCTCACGACAGGGAGACGAGCAGTACTTC. Amino acids: CASSRQGDEQYF.